The text below deals with one T cell receptor beta chain. What it binds is not known. With V trimmed by 3 bases and J by 4 bases, 6 bases remained unmatched. CDR1 and CDR2 (germline): SGHRS, YFSETQ. CDR3 size: 15 residues. The record originates from a study of cytomegalovirus exposure and HLA in healthy donors. Study-level results: Researchers reportedly found TCR beta sequences accurately predicted most subjects' HLA-A and HLA-B alleles. Researchers catalogued roughly 150 TCR beta chains as cytomegalovirus-associated.

PCR involved 60 Vbeta and 13 Jbeta primers. Data came from immunoSEQ multiplex PCR; TCRdb stores just in-frame clones and leaves some out. The sample lists fewer than 150,000 clones, about 80% seen once, with just over 5% in the top ten. Donors likely had unrecorded immune exposures despite being nominally healthy when sampled. Material for sequencing was PBMCs. The chain combines TRBV5-1 with TRBJ2-1; 8 bases match TRBD2. The sequence derives from a male donor in good health and CMV-seronegative. The CDR3 reads CASSSTSVTYNEQFF. CDR3 nucleotide sequence: TGCGCCAGCAGCTCGACTAGCGTAACGTACAATGAGCAGTTCTTC. The full variable domain, rest sourced from reference TRBV5-1 and TRBJ2-1, is KAGVTQTPRYLIKTRGQQVTLSCSPISGHRSVSWYQQTPGQGLQFLFEYFSETQRNKGNFPGRFSGRQFSNSRSEMNVSTLELGDSALYLCASSSTSVTYNEQFFGPGTRLTVL.